This TCR beta chain is from a study of OX40 agonist ivuxolimab in advanced cancers. The table came from immunoSEQ multiplex PCR; TCRdb's copy has only in-frame clones and leaves some out. The sample shows under 85,000 clones, approximately 90% of them seen only once. The CDR3 length is 14 residues. Germline loops: CDR1 SNHLY, CDR2 FYNNEI. V trimming: 4 bases; J trimming: 4 bases; junction bases outside the gene matches: 1. The V call is TRBV2, the J call TRBJ1-5; 10 nucleotides agree with TRBD1. This specimen consisted of CD4+ or CD8+ T cells sorted from blood, obtained in a trial of the OX40 agonist ivuxolimab. The TCR was taken from an adult with an advanced solid tumor such as melanoma, head and neck, liver or kidney cancer. The CDR3 protein is CASSGGQGNQPQHF. CDR3 bases: TGTGCCAGCAGTGGGGGACAGGGGAATCAGCCCCAGCATTTT.